A selection of T cell receptor beta chains follows, all from one sample in a study of regulatory T cells in long-lasting Graves disease. A single record per CDR3 protein comes from TCRdb applying MiXCR to the multiplex PCR reads. The repertoire holds roughly 440,000 distinct CDR3 sequences, with 16% as singletons. These same data were also listed under a study on T cells in Graves' hyperthyroidism and ophthalmopathy.

Sample: peripheral blood mononuclear cells (PBMCs), taken at new diagnosis, from a patient treated with antithyroid drugs. The receptors derive from a woman aged 18-35 years with Graves disease. CDR3s include the opening cysteine and the closing phenylalanine or tryptophan.

v_gene	j_gene	CDR3aa
TRBV3-1	TRBJ1-2	CASSPGQGEPNYGYTF
TRBV24-1	TRBJ2-5	CATSPGALETQYF
TRBV18	TRBJ1-5	CASSQDRGSNQPQHF
TRBV18	TRBJ1-5	CASSRSSNQPQHF
TRBV18	TRBJ1-1	CASSPARMNTEAFF
TRBV6-1	TRBJ2-1	CASSPTAGNSYNEQFF
TRBV28	TRBJ1-2	CASSFVTDYYGYTF
TRBV30	TRBJ1-2	CACLGQESYGYTF
TRBV29-1	TRBJ2-5	CSVSGTGGQETQYF
TRBV6-1	TRBJ1-6	CASSESAAFYNSPLHF
TRBV7-9	TRBJ1-2	CASSFPGRSYYGYTF
TRBV6-1	TRBJ2-7	CASSKLNEQYF
TRBV7-8	TRBJ2-7	CASSTWTGPSYEQYF
TRBV7-2	TRBJ1-2	CASSFGQGVGYTF
TRBV3-1	TRBJ2-3	CASSGGVGTKNNF
TRBV29-1	TRBJ2-1	CSVESVGRGNEQFF
TRBV6-1	TRBJ1-1	CASSRLTGAENTEAFF
TRBV11-3	TRBJ2-1	CASSLRAGGYNEQFF
TRBV7-9	TRBJ1-2	CASSLPRTAYGYTF
TRBV5-1	TRBJ1-1	CASSLEPGGTLNTEAFF
TRBV18	TRBJ2-5	CASSPPVPGVQETQYF
TRBV12-3/TRBV12-4	TRBJ2-5	CASSSLGYGQIKETQYF
TRBV20-1	TRBJ2-7	CSARTGSSYEQYF
TRBV20-1	TRBJ1-6	CSASRDPNSPLHF
TRBV24-1	TRBJ2-1	CATSALWNNEQFF
TRBV27	TRBJ2-5	CASKASGTPQETQYF
TRBV28	TRBJ2-7	CASSLGPSREQYF
TRBV30	TRBJ2-6	CAWRDTSGANVLTF
TRBV7-9	TRBJ2-7	CASSLAHGLSYEQYF
TRBV2	TRBJ1-3	CASSENSFGNTIYF
TRBV7-6	TRBJ2-1	CASISEGNEQFF
TRBV12-3/TRBV12-4	TRBJ1-2	CASSPRDNYGYTF
TRBV4-1	TRBJ2-7	CASSQDRYSDYEQYF
TRBV7-9	TRBJ1-6	CASSLPTGTGVNSPLHF
TRBV28	TRBJ1-1	CASSLEGWAEAFF
TRBV3-1	TRBJ1-6	CASSQDPRTRWDSPLHF
TRBV4-2	TRBJ2-3	CASSQDRIISGSSPDTQYF
TRBV5-4	TRBJ2-5	CASSSSGSGLYQETQYF
TRBV12-3/TRBV12-4	TRBJ2-3	CASRTQGLRGTDTQYF
TRBV28	TRBJ1-1	CASKQGAHWRDTEAFF
TRBV11-2	TRBJ2-1	CASSLAGLARTYDEQFF
TRBV20-1	TRBJ1-2	CSASQQTNYGYTF
TRBV19	TRBJ2-2	CAGPGRPGQSGELFF
TRBV30	.	CADGRHPQETQYF
TRBV6-5	TRBJ2-1	CASSYVAGGSYNEQFF
TRBV28	TRBJ2-3	CASSFSGGRPFWTDTQYF
TRBV20-1	TRBJ2-1	CSARGAIPLAGRSYNEQFF
TRBV2	TRBJ2-1	CASNEGLAYNEQFF
TRBV7-9	TRBJ1-3	CASSFVGNTIYF
TRBV7-6	TRBJ2-7	CASTGRGGEQYF
TRBV7-2	TRBJ2-3	CASRLSDTQYF
TRBV4-3	TRBJ2-1	CASSQDFGSSYNEQFF
TRBV7-2	TRBJ2-5	CASSFPGIQETQYF
TRBV12-3/TRBV12-4	TRBJ2-1	CASSLQGQGYNEQFF
TRBV28	TRBJ2-3	CASREAGATDTQYF